These 9 T cell receptor beta chains share one sample of origin, sequenced in a study of T cells after yellow fever vaccination. TCRdb re-derived calls from the 5' RACE reads in MiXCR, one entry per CDR3 protein. This sample carries some 120,000 distinct CDR3 sequences, 13% to 15% of them seen once, and the ten largest clones take 40% to 45%. Sequenced material: CD8+ T cells sorted from PBMCs, taken 5 days after the yellow fever booster vaccination. These receptors all come from a man between 18 and 29 years old who received the YFV17D yellow fever vaccine.

The V call is TRBV12-3 or TRBV12-4, the J call TRBJ2-3, with D perhaps TRBD1 (6 bases). This CDR3 is built from 17 residues. Trimming took 5 bases from V and 2 from J, leaving 20 bases between them. In nucleotides, the CDR3 is TGTGCCAGCAGTACCCAGACAGGAGAGTTAACCACAGATACGCAGTATTTT. This translates into CASSTQTGELTTDTQYF.

J is TRBJ2-1 and V is TRBV28; no reliable D call. The V gene's germline CDR1 is MDHEN and CDR2 SYDVKM. Trimming took off 3 bases at V and 5 bases at J, with 11 bases between the two ends. The CDR3 sequence is 14 residues long. CDR3 sequence: CASSLSWPNNEQFF. The CDR3 DNA follows: TGTGCCAGCAGTTTGTCGTGGCCAAACAATGAGCAGTTCTTC.

This chain links TRBV4-3 with TRBJ2-1, with TRBD2 matching 11 bases. Trimming removed 3 bases from V and 6 bases from J; junction bases left unmatched: 10. The CDR3 totals 17 residues. Germline CDR1 and CDR2: LGHNA and YSLEER. CDR3 amino acids: CASSQDSGTSGGNEQFF. The CDR3 bases are TGCGCCAGCAGCCAGGATTCCGGGACTAGCGGAGGCAATGAGCAGTTCTTC.

This clonotype showed up just a few times. V usage is TRBV6-6 and J usage is TRBJ2-7; 12 nucleotides match TRBD2. In germline, CDR1 is MNHNY, CDR2 SVGAGI (reference sequence). V shed 7 bases, J shed 1 base, and the junction held 8 bases outside the gene matches. CDR3 length: 16 residues. The CDR3 loop reads CASTQGGTSGSYEQYV. In DNA, the CDR3 is TGTGCCAGCACCCAGGGTGGGACTAGCGGGTCCTACGAGCAGTACGTC.

This clonotype was counted between two and nine times. The chain uses TRBV20-1 and TRBJ2-7, with 11 positions matching TRBD2. The junction had 3 bases not matched to a gene; V was cut back by 5 bases and J by 0 bases. Per germline, CDR1 DFQATT and CDR2 SNEGSKA (reference sequence). The CDR3 totals 14 residues. The CDR3 spells CSAQGLAASYEQYF. The CDR3 DNA is TGCAGTGCTCAGGGACTAGCGGCCTCCTACGAGCAGTACTTC.

This clonotype was picked up many times. V and J are TRBV6-5 and TRBJ2-3; 9 positions agree with TRBD2. V was pared by 4 bases and J by 2 bases, with 4 bases of the junction left unmatched. The CDR3 has 15 amino acids. Looked up from germline, CDR1 is MNHEY and CDR2 is SVGAGI. CDR3 protein: CASSSGGGATDTQYF. Here the CDR3 DNA reads TGTGCCAGCAGTTCAGGCGGGGGGGCCACAGATACGCAGTATTTT.

The V gene is TRBV3-1, the J gene TRBJ1-5, with 7 nucleotides matching TRBD1. The CDR3 sequence is 15 residues long. Losses at the gene ends were 4 bases for V and 4 bases for J; bases not matched to a gene: 7. Looked up from germline, CDR1 is LGHDT and CDR2 is YNNKEL (reference sequence). CDR3: CASSRNRGGNQPQHF. The CDR3, as DNA: TGTGCCAGCAGCCGAAACAGGGGCGGGAATCAGCCCCAGCATTTT.

This clonotype was counted between two and nine times. This sequence joins TRBV6-5 and TRBJ2-1; possible D gene TRBD1, 7 bases. The germline V and J ends were trimmed by 0 bases and 2 bases, with 14 bases remaining between them. The CDR3 extends over 17 amino acids. Germline V gives CDR1 MNHEY, CDR2 SVGAGI. The CDR3, as DNA: TGTGCCAGCAGTTACTCACCAGGGGGGTTCACCTACAATGAGCAGTTCTTC. Its translation: CASSYSPGGFTYNEQFF.

In its sample, this clonotype was seen a few times. The rearrangement links TRBV27 to TRBJ1-2, with 8 bases that match TRBD1. The length of the CDR3 is 14 residues. Germline V gene lookup returns CDR1 MNHEY and CDR2 SMNVEV (reference sequence). The junction had 5 bases not matched to a gene; V was cut back by 0 bases and J by 8 bases. The CDR3: CASSLSAGGTGYTF. CDR3 nucleotides: TGTGCCAGCAGTTTATCGGCAGGGGGCACCGGCTACACCTTC.